Sequencing of this TCR beta chain was carried out in a study of blood T cell repertoires in COVID-19. Libraries were prepared by immunoSEQ multiplex PCR; TCRdb keeps only in-frame clonotypes and omits some of them. Of about 270,000 clones in the sample, 75% to 90% were seen once. This clone was observed a few times. The TCR was taken from a woman younger than 45 with acute COVID-19. Sequences were obtained from PBMCs or T cells enriched from blood (not recorded which).

The CDR3 sequence: CASSPRLGPGNTIYF. The CDR3, as DNA: TGTGCCAGCAGCCCGCGCTTGGGGCCTGGAAACACCATATATTTT. The chain couples TRBV7-8 to TRBJ1-3; weak D call: TRBD1 (5 bases). The ends were cut back, 5 bases at V and 2 bases at J, with 13 bases in the middle. CDR3 length: 15 residues. CDR1 and CDR2 (germline): SGHVS, FQNEAQ.